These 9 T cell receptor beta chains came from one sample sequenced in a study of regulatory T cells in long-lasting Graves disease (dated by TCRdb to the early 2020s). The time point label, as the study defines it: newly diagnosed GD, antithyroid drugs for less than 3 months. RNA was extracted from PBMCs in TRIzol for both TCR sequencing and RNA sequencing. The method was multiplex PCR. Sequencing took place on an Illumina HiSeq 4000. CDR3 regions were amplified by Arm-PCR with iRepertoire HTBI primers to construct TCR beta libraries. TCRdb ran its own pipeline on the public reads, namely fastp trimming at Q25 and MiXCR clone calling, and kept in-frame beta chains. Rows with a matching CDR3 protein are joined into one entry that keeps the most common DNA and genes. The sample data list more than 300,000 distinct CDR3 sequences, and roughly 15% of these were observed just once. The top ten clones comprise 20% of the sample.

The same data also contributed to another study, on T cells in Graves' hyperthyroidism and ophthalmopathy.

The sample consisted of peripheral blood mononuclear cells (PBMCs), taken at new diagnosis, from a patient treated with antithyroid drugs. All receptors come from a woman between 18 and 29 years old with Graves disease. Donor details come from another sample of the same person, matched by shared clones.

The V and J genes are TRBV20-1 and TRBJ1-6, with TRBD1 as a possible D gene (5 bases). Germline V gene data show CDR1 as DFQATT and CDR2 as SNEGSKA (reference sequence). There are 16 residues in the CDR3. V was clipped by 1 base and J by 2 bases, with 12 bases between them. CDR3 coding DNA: TGCAGTGCTAGAGCGGGGGGGATCACCTATAATTCACCCCTCCACTTT. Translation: CSARAGGITYNSPLHF.

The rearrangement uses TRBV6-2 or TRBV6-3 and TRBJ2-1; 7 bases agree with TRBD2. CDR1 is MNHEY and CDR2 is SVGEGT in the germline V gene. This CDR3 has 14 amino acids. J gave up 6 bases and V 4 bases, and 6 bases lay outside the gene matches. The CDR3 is CASSFLPGGNEQFF. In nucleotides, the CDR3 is TGTGCCAGCAGTTTCTTACCGGGGGGCAATGAGCAGTTCTTC.

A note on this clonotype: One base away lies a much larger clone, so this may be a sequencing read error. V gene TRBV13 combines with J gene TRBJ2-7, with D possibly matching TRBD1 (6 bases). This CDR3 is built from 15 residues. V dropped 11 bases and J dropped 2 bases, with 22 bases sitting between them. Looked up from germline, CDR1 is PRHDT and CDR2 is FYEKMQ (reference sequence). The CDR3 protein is CAGTNTGKSAYEQYF. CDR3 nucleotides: TGTGCCGGCACCAACACAGGGAAGAGCGCCTACGAGCAGTACTTC. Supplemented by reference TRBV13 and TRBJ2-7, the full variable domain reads AAGVIQSPRHLIKEKRETATLKCYPIPRHDTVYWYQQGPGQDPQFLISFYEKMQSDKGSIPDRFSAQQFSDYHSELNMSSLELGDSALYFCAGTNTGKSAYEQYFGPGTRLTVT.

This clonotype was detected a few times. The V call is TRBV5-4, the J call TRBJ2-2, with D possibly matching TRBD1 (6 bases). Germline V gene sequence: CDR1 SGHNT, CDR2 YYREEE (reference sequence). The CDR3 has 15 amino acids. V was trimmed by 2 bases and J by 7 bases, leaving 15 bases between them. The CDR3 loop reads CASSFDPGDGGELFF. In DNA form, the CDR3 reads TGTGCCAGCAGCTTCGATCCAGGGGATGGCGGGGAGCTGTTTTTT.

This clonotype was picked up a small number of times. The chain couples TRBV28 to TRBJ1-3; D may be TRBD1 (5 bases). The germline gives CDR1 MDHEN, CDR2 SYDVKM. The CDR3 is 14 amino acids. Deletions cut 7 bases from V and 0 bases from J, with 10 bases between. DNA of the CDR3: TGTGCCAGCACCGGGACGGCCTCTGGAAACACCATATATTTT. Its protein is CASTGTASGNTIYF.

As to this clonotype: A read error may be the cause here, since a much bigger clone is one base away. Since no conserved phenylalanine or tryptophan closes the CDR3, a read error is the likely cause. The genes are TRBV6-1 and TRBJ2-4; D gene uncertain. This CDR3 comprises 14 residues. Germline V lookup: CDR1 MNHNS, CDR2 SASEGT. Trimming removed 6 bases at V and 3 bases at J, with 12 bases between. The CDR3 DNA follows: TGTGCCAGCAGAGGTTCCGTGAGCAAAAACATTCAGTACCTC. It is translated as CASRGSVSKNIQYL.

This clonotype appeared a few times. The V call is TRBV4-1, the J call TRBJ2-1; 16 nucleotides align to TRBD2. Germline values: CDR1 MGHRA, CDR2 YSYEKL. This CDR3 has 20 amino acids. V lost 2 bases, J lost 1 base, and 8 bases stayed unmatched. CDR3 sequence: CASSQMGLAGGPNSYNEQFF. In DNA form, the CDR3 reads TGCGCCAGCAGCCAAATGGGACTAGCGGGGGGGCCCAATTCCTACAATGAGCAGTTCTTC.

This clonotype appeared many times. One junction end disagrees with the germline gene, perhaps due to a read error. CDR3 DNA: TGTGCCAGCAGCCTCGGACAGGCCAATCAGCCCCAGCATTTT. This gives the protein CASSLGQANQPQHF. The gene calls are TRBV5-1 and TRBJ1-5, with 7 positions matching TRBD1. Germline V CDR1 and CDR2: SGHRS, YFSETQ. This CDR3 comprises 14 residues.

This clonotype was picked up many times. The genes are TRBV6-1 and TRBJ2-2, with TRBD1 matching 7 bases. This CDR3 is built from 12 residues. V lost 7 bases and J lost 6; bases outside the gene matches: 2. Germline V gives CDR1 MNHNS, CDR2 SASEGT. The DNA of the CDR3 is TGTGCCAGCATAGGGGGCTCCGGGGAGCTGTTTTTT. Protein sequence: CASIGGSGELFF.